This T cell receptor (beta chain) originates from a study of T cells in Graves' hyperthyroidism and ophthalmopathy. Notes on the study in general: Expanded thyroid clonotypes (above 0.001) were mostly also found in blood. A model built on 13 V-J features separated ophthalmopathy from stable hyperthyroidism.

Many counts were recorded for this clonotype. The antigen is unknown. Amplification of TCR beta CDR3 regions was performed using RNA transcripts as template. The HTBI primer set drove a first-round RT-PCR of the TCR CDR3. One entry per CDR3 protein, called by TCRdb with MiXCR from the multiplex PCR reads. The table records fewer than 350,000 distinct CDR3 sequences, around 19% of them present only once. Trimming stripped 5 bases from V and 6 bases from J, with 13 bases between. Germline V lookup: CDR1 SGHAT, CDR2 FQNNGV. This CDR3 is built from 13 residues. The receptor's source is a man between 50 and 59 years old with Graves' ophthalmopathy. The chain couples TRBV11-2 to TRBJ1-1; D perhaps matches TRBD1 (5 bases). The specimen sequenced was blood. CDR3 sequence: CASSATRVSEAFF. CDR3 DNA: TGTGCCAGCAGCGCCACCAGGGTTTCTGAAGCTTTCTTT.